The rows below give T cell receptor beta chains drawn from one sample of a study of human T cells and chemical hapten exposure. TCRdb re-called the RACE reads with MiXCR, one entry per CDR3 protein. The profile shows approximately 80,000 distinct CDR3 sequences, 7% to 8% of them singletons. The sample here was whole blood, taken in connection with sensitization to the hapten diphenylcyclopropenone (DPC). All receptors come from a woman in her twenties or thirties with alopecia areata. Some clones in this sample may be carry-over from other donors' samples. Each CDR3 is given with its conserved first and last residue.

j_gene: TRBJ2-1
v_gene: TRBV6-5
CDR3aa: CATWGYNEQFF

j_gene: TRBJ1-6
v_gene: TRBV15
CDR3aa: CATSRDRGDSPLHF

j_gene: TRBJ1-2
v_gene: TRBV7-8
CDR3aa: CASSLTTTGPYGYTF

j_gene: TRBJ2-3
v_gene: TRBV5-1
CDR3aa: CASSLRPSGGSPDTQYF

j_gene: TRBJ2-2
v_gene: TRBV6-1
CDR3aa: CASSEVRTVGRGELFF

j_gene: TRBJ2-5
v_gene: TRBV10-3
CDR3aa: CAISEPTGQETQYF

j_gene: TRBJ1-2
v_gene: TRBV7-2
CDR3aa: CASSSPLQGAGYTF

j_gene: TRBJ2-3
v_gene: TRBV7-2
CDR3aa: CASSLAGGSLDTQYF

j_gene: TRBJ2-3
v_gene: TRBV29-1
CDR3aa: CSALTGTDTQYF

j_gene: TRBJ2-2
v_gene: TRBV12-3/TRBV12-4
CDR3aa: CASSVRLGGELFF

j_gene: TRBJ1-1
v_gene: TRBV18
CDR3aa: CASSPLGRGEEAFF

j_gene: TRBJ2-7
v_gene: TRBV7-8
CDR3aa: CASAPDRHYEQYF

j_gene: TRBJ2-3
v_gene: TRBV9
CDR3aa: CASGDVYSQYF

j_gene: TRBJ1-6
v_gene: TRBV5-4
CDR3aa: CASSLRDGNSPLHF

j_gene: TRBJ1-5
v_gene: TRBV20-1
CDR3aa: CSASRDASQPQHF

j_gene: TRBJ1-6
v_gene: TRBV12-3/TRBV12-4
CDR3aa: CASRTGFYNSPLNF

j_gene: TRBJ1-1
v_gene: TRBV30
CDR3aa: CAWGGSGTEAFF

j_gene: TRBJ1-6
v_gene: TRBV20-1
CDR3aa: CSIPGGYRYNSPLHF

j_gene: TRBJ1-4
v_gene: TRBV20-1
CDR3aa: CSASGGQIATNEKLFF

j_gene: TRBJ1-5
v_gene: TRBV19
CDR3aa: CASSKVTESYSNQPQHF

j_gene: TRBJ1-2
v_gene: TRBV7-3
CDR3aa: CASSLDHTQITGYTF

j_gene: TRBJ1-1
v_gene: TRBV30
CDR3aa: CAWSVLLDTEAFF

j_gene: TRBJ1-1
v_gene: TRBV5-1
CDR3aa: CASSWDRLTEAFF

j_gene: TRBJ1-3
v_gene: TRBV10-3
CDR3aa: CATLNGNTIYF

j_gene: TRBJ1-4
v_gene: TRBV3-1
CDR3aa: CASSPGTLRANEKLFF

j_gene: TRBJ2-1
v_gene: TRBV20-1
CDR3aa: CSARVGNSYNEQFF

j_gene: TRBJ2-1
v_gene: TRBV3-1
CDR3aa: CASSQDGKGYEQFF

j_gene: TRBJ1-1
v_gene: TRBV5-1
CDR3aa: CASSLVSRRVNTEAFF

j_gene: TRBJ2-5
v_gene: TRBV30
CDR3aa: CAWSVDNQETQYF

j_gene: TRBJ1-5
v_gene: TRBV7-2
CDR3aa: CASRETATASQPQHF

j_gene: TRBJ2-3
v_gene: TRBV7-9
CDR3aa: CASSLATSVRDTQYF

j_gene: TRBJ1-2
v_gene: TRBV20-1
CDR3aa: CSARPDYGYTF

j_gene: TRBJ1-1
v_gene: TRBV15
CDR3aa: CATSRDRVGTEAFF

j_gene: TRBJ1-2
v_gene: TRBV11-2
CDR3aa: CASSLDRADYGYTF

j_gene: TRBJ2-3
v_gene: TRBV29-1
CDR3aa: CSVDNGRGSTDTQYF

j_gene: TRBJ2-4
v_gene: TRBV14
CDR3aa: CASSQAGLGLAKNIQYF

j_gene: TRBJ1-6
v_gene: TRBV19
CDR3aa: CASKPWAPDSPLHF

j_gene: TRBJ1-2
v_gene: TRBV6-1
CDR3aa: CASSEEGLGTFGYTF

j_gene: TRBJ1-4
v_gene: TRBV10-3
CDR3aa: CAISDGRTDEKLFF

j_gene: TRBJ1-1
v_gene: TRBV6-1
CDR3aa: CASSEGGTDQAFF

j_gene: TRBJ1-1
v_gene: TRBV2
CDR3aa: CASSESVAEAFF

j_gene: TRBJ2-5
v_gene: TRBV10-3
CDR3aa: CAISSLRQETQYF